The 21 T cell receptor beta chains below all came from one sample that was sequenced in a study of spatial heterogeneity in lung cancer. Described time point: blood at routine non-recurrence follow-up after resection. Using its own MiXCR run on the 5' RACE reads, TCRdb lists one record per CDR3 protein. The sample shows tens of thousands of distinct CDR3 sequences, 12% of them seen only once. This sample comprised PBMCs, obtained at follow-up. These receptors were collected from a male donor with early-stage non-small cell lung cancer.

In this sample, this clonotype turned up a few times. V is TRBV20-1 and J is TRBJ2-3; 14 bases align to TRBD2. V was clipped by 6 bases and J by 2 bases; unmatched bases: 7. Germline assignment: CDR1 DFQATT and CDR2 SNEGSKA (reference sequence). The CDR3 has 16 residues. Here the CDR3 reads CSAGTSGSGDTDTQYF. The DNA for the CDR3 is TGCAGTGCCGGGACTAGCGGGAGTGGGGACACAGATACGCAGTATTTT.

DNA for the CDR3: TGTGCCAGCAGTTACTTGGACCGGAACGCCTATAATTCACCCCTCCACTTT. Its translation: CASSYLDRNAYNSPLHF. The J gene is TRBJ1-6, the V gene TRBV6-2 or TRBV6-3; D call uncertain. This CDR3 has 17 residues. V was trimmed by 1 base and J by 2 bases, leaving 12 bases between them. Germline V gene sequence: CDR1 MNHEY, CDR2 SVGEGT.

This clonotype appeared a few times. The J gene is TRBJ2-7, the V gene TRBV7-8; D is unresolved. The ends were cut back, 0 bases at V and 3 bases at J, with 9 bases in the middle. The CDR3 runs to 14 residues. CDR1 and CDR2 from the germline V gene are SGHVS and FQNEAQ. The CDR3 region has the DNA TGTGCCAGCAGCTTAGCGAGTCCCAACTACGAGCAGTACTTC. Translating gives CASSLASPNYEQYF.

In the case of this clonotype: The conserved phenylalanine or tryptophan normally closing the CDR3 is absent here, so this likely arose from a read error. CDR3 amino acids: CASSPVFGDEQFL. DNA of the CDR3: TGTGCCAGCTCACCGGTCTTTGGGGATGAGCAGTTCCTC. The rearrangement uses TRBV18 and TRBJ2-1; the D is unclear. The ends were cut back, 3 bases at V and 8 bases at J, with 11 bases in the middle. The CDR3 is made up of 13 amino acids. Germline V CDR1 and CDR2: KGHSH, LQKENI.

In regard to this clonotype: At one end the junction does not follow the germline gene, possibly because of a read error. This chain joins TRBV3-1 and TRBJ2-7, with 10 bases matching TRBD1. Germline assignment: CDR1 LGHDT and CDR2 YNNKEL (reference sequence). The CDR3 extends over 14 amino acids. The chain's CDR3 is CASSQRDRGDEQYF. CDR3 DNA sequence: TGTGCCAGCAGCCAACGGGACAGGGGTGACGAGCAATACTTC.

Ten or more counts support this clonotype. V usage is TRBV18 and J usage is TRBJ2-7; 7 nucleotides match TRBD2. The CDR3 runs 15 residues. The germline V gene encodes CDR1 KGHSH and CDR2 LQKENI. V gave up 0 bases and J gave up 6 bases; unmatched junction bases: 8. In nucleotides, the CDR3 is TGTGCCAGCTCACCACCAGGGACTATGTCTAGCGAGCAGTACTTC. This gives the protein CASSPPGTMSSEQYF. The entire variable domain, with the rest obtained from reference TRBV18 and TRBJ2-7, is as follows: NAGVMQNPRHLVRRRGQEARLRCSPMKGHSHVYWYRQLPEEGLKFMVYLQKENIIDESGMPKERFSAEFPKEGPSILRIQQVVRGDSAAYFCASSPPGTMSSEQYFGPGTRLTVT.

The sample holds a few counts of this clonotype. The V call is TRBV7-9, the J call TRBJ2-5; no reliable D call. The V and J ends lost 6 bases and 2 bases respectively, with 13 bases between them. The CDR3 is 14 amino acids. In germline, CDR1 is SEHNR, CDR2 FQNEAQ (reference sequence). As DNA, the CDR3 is TGTGCCAGCAGTTCCCTAGGGTTACAAGAGACCCAGTACTTC. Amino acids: CASSSLGLQETQYF.

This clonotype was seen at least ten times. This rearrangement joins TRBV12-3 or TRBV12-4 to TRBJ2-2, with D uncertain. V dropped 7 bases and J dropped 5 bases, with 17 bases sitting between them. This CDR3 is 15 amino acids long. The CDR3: CASTPPPMVTGELFF. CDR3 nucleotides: TGTGCCAGCACTCCCCCCCCCATGGTAACCGGGGAGCTGTTTTTT.

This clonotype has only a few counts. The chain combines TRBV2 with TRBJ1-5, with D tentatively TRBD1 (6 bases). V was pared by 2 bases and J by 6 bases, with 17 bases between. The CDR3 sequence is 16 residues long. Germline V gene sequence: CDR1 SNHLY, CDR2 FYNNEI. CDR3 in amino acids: CASSELGRGSGQPQHF. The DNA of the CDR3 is TGTGCCAGCAGTGAATTGGGCAGGGGCTCCGGTCAGCCCCAGCATTTT.

CDR3 sequence reads: CAIDGGGNQPQHF. CDR3 in DNA: TGTGCCATCGACGGGGGAGGCAATCAGCCCCAGCATTTT. The rearrangement uses TRBV10-3 and TRBJ1-5; possible D gene TRBD1, 5 bases. The CDR3 is 13 amino acids. Germline V CDR1 and CDR2: ENHRY, SYGVKD. Trimming cost V 8 bases and J 2 bases, with 10 bases left between them.

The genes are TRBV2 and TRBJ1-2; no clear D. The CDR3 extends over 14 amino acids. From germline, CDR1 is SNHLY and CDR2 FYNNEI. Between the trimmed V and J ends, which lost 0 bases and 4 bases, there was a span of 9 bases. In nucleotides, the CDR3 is TGTGCCAGCAGTGAAGCGCGGGATCTCTATGGCTACACCTTC. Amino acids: CASSEARDLYGYTF.

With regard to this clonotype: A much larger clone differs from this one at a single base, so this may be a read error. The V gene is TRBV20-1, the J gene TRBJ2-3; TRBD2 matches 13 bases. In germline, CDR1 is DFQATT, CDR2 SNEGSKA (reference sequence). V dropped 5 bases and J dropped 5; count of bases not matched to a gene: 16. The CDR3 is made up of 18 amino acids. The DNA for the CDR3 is TGCAGTGCTCAGCCTTACCTTGGACTAGCGGGGGAGGTAGATACGCAGTATTTT. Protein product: CSAQPYLGLAGEVDTQYF.

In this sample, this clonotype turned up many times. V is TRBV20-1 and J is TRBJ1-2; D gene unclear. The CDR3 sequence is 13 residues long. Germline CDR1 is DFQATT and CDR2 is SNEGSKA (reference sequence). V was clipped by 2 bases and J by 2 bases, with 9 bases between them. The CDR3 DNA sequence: TGCAGTGCTAGAAGTGGATCGAACTATGGCTACACCTTC. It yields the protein CSARSGSNYGYTF.

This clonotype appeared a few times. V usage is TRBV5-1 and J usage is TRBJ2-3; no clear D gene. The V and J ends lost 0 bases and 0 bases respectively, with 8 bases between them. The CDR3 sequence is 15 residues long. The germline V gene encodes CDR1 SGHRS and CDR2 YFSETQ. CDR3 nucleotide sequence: TGCGCCAGCAGCTTGGGGGAAGCAAGCACAGATACGCAGTATTTT. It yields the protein CASSLGEASTDTQYF.

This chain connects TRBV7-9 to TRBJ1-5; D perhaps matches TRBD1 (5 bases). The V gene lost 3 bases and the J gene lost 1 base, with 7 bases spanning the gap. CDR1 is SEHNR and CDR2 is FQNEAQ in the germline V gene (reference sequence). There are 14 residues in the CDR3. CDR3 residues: CASSLGQSNQPQHF. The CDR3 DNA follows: TGTGCCAGCAGCTTGGGGCAGAGCAATCAGCCCCAGCATTTT.

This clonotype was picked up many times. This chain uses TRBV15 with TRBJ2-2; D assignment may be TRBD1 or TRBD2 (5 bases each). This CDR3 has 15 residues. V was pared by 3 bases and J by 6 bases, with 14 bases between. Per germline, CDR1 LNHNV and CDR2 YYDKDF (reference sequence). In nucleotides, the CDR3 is TGTGCCACCAGCAGGGAACCCCGAGGGGCCGGGGAGCTGTTTTTT. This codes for CATSREPRGAGELFF.

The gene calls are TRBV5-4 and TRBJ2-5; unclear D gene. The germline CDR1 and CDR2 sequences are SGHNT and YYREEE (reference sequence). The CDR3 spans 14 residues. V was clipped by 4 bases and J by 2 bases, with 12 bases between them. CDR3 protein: CASSIISSQETQYF. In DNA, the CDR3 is TGTGCCAGCAGCATCATAAGCTCACAAGAGACCCAGTACTTC.

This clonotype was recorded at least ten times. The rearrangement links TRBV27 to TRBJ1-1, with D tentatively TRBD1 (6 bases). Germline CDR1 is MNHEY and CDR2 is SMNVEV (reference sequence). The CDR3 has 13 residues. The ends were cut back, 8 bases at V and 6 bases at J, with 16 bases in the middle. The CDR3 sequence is CASGLAGASEAFF. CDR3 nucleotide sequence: TGTGCCAGCGGGTTAGCGGGGGCCTCTGAAGCTTTCTTT.

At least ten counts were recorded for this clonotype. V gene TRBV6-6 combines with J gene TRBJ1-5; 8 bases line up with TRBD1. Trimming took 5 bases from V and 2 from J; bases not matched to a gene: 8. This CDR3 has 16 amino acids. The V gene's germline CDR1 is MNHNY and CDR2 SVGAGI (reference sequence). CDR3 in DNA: TGTGCCAGCAGTCCGAACGACAGGGGACGCAATCAGCCCCAGCATTTT. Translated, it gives CASSPNDRGRNQPQHF.

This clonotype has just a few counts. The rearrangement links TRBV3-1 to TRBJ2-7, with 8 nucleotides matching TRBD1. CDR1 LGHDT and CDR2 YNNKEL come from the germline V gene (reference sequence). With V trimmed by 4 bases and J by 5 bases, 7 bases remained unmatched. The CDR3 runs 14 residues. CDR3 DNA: TGTGCCAGCAGCCGAGGGACAGGACCACACGAGCAGTACTTC. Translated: CASSRGTGPHEQYF.

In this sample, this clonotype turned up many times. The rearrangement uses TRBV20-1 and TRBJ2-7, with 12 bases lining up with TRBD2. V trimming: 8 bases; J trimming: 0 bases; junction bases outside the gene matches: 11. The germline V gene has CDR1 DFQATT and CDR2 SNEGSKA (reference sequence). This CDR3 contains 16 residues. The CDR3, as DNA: TGCAGTTGGGGGACTAGCGGGCGTACGAGCTCCTACGAGCAGTACTTC. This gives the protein CSWGTSGRTSSYEQYF.